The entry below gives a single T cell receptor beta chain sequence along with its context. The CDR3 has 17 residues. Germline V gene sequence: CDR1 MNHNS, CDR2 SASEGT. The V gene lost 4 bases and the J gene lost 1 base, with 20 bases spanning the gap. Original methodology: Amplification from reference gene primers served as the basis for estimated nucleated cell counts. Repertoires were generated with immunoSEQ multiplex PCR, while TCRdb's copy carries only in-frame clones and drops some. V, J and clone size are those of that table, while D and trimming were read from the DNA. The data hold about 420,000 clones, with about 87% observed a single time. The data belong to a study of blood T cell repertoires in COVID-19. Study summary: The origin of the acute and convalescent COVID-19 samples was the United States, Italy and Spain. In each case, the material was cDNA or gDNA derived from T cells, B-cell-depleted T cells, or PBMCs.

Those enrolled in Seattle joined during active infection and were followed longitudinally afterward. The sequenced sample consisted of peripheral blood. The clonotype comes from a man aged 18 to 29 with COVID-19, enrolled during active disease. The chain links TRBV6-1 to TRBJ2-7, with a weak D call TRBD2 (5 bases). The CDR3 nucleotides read TGTGCCAGCAGTGCCCTCGGGATCCAGAGCCCTTCCTACGAGCAGTACTTC. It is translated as CASSALGIQSPSYEQYF.